The rows below give T cell receptor beta chains drawn from one sample of a study of blood T cell repertoires in COVID-19. Data came from immunoSEQ multiplex PCR; TCRdb stores just in-frame clones and leaves some out. The table shows 140,000 or so clones, with roughly 80% occurring only once. The sequenced material came from peripheral blood. The receptor set was obtained from a man aged 50 to 59 with acute or convalescent COVID-19. The CDR3 runs from the conserved cysteine through the conserved F or W. A D gene is named only where the DNA matches it firmly. Size values are once, few and many counts, or a class for expanded clones, and some rows have none.

>TRBJ1-4|TRBV3-1/TRBV3-2|TRBD1|.
CASSHGTVNEKLFF
TGTGCCAGCAGCCACGGGACAGTAAATGAAAAACTGTTTTTT
>TRBJ2-5|TRBV29-1|.|.
CSVGMTVGETQYF
TGCAGCGTTGGGATGACAGTCGGAGAGACCCAGTACTTC
>TRBJ1-1|TRBV27|.|.
CASSTGGGRLGAFF
TGTGCCAGTAGTACTGGGGGGGGGCGCCTGGGGGCTTTCTTT
>TRBJ1-4|TRBV3-1/TRBV3-2|.|.
CASSPLTGNNEKLFF
TGTGCCAGCAGCCCACTAACAGGGAACAATGAAAAACTGTTTTTT
>TRBJ1-1|TRBV6-5|.|.
CASRPGGNTEAFF
TGTGCCAGCAGGCCGGGGGGGAACACTGAAGCTTTCTTT
>TRBJ2-3|TRBV5-1|.|.
CASTNRGISTDTQYF
TGCGCCAGCACCAACCGGGGTATTAGCACAGATACGCAGTATTTT
>TRBJ1-1|TRBV24-1|.|few
CATPDPGTEAFF
TGTGCCACCCCCGACCCGGGCACTGAAGCTTTCTTT
>TRBJ1-1|TRBV10-2|.|.
CASRLQNTNTEAFF
TGCGCCAGCAGATTACAGAACACCAACACTGAAGCTTTCTTT
>TRBJ2-5|TRBV7-3|TRBD2|.
CASSQGLAETQYF
TGTGCCAGCAGCCAGGGACTAGCGGAGACCCAGTACTTC
>TRBJ1-4|TRBV9|.|.
CASSDGQNTPNEKLFF
TGTGCCAGCAGCGACGGACAGAACACCCCGAATGAAAAACTGTTTTTT
>TRBJ1-1|TRBV5-6|.|.
CASSLYGAEAFF
TGTGCCAGCAGCTTGTACGGGGCTGAAGCTTTCTTT
>TRBJ2-5|TRBV24-1|TRBD1|.
CATSGLPGPGHRGGQETQYF
TGTGCCACCAGCGGCCTTCCGGGGCCGGGACACAGGGGTGGGCAAGAGACCCAGTACTTC
>TRBJ1-6|TRBV5-5|TRBD1|.
CASSVGQSLPSPLHF
TGTGCCAGCAGCGTGGGACAGAGTCTTCCCTCACCCCTCCACTTT
>TRBJ2-5|TRBV21-1|.|.
CASSKGGSSIQETQYF
TGTGCCAGCAGCAAAGGCGGTAGCAGTATCCAAGAGACCCAGTACTTC
>TRBJ1-1|TRBV28|.|.
CASRRTDNTEAFF
TGTGCCAGCAGACGGACAGATAACACTGAAGCTTTCTTT
>TRBJ1-1|TRBV4-2|TRBD1|.
CASTHGPTGDTEAFF
TGTGCCAGCACCCACGGACCGACAGGGGACACTGAAGCTTTCTTT
>TRBJ1-3|TRBV20-1|.|.
CSASDPQTTGNTIYF
TGCAGTGCTAGTGACCCCCAGACAACTGGAAACACCATATATTTT